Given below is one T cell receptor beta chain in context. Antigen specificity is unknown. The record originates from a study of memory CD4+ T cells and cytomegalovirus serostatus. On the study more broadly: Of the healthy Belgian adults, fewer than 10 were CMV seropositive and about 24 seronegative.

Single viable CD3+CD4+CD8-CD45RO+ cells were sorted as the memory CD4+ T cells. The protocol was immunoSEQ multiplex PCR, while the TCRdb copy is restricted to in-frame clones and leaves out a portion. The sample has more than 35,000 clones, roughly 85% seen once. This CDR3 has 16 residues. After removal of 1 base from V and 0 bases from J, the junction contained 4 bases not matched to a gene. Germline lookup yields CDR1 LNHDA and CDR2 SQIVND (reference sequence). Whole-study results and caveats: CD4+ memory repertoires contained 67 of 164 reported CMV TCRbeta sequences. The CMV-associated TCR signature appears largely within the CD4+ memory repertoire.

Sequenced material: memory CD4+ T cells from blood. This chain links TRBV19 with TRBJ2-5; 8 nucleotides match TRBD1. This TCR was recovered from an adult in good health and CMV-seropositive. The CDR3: CASSIGQGSNQETQYF. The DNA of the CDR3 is TGTGCCAGTAGTATAGGACAGGGGTCAAACCAAGAGACCCAGTACTTC.